This TCR beta chain was identified during a study of shared clonotypes between healthy human individuals. General study points: The donor pool, a small one, limited the genetic and exposure-history diversity represented.

CD45RO-negative, CCR7-positively selected cells formed the naive CD8 fraction, excluding terminally differentiated effector memory CD45RA+ cells. The CDR3 has 16 residues. Trimming shortened V by 4 bases and J by 0 bases, and 14 bases separated the two germline ends. CDR1 and CDR2 from the germline V gene are KGHSH and LQKENI. On this clone: The antigen is undetermined.

Clones were read by immunoSEQ multiplex PCR, and TCRdb kept only the in-frame ones, dropping some. The profile shows around 2,000,000 clones, under 95% of them singletons. V gene TRBV18 combines with J gene TRBJ2-3; D perhaps matches TRBD2 (5 bases). Input material: naive CD8+ T cells from PBMCs. The sequence was collected from a man younger than 30 in good health. Some clones in this sample may be carry-over from other donors' samples. The CDR3 sequence: CASSRTGIASTDTQYF. The CDR3 nucleotides are TGTGCCAGCTCACGGACTGGGATAGCCAGCACAGATACGCAGTATTTT. The full variable domain, in which reference TRBV18 and TRBJ2-3 provide the parts outside the CDR3, is NAGVMQNPRHLVRRRGQEARLRCSPMKGHSHVYWYRQLPEEGLKFMVYLQKENIIDESGMPKERFSAEFPKEGPSILRIQQVVRGDSAAYFCASSRTGIASTDTQYFGPGTRLTVL.